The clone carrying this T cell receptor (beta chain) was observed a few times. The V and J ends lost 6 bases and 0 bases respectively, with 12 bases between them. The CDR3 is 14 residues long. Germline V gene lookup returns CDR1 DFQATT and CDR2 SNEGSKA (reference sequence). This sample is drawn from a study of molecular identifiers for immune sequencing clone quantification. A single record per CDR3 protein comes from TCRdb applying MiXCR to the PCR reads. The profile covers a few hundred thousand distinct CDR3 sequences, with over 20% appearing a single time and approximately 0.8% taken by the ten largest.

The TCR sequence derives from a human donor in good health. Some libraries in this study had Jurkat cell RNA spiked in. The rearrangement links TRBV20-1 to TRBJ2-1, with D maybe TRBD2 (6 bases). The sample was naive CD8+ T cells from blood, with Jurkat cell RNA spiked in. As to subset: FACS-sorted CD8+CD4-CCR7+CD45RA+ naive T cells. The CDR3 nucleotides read TGCAGTGCGGCGGGACTTGACTCCTACAATGAGCAGTTCTTC. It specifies CSAAGLDSYNEQFF.